The clone carrying this T cell receptor beta chain was seen a few times. The antigen is unknown. This CDR3 is built from 14 residues. Losses at the gene ends were 2 bases for V and 2 bases for J; bases not matched to a gene: 3. CDR1 is SGHNT, CDR2 YYREEE, per germline (reference sequence). The sample is drawn from a study of beta chain features in type 1 diabetes. Overall study results and limits: A moderate, significant TCRB CDR3 shortening appeared in type 1 diabetes across four CD4+ subsets.

Reverse transcribing all isolated RNA meant expressed TCRB transcripts were sequenced. TCRdb's copy holds only in-frame clones and misses some; the assay was immunoSEQ multiplex PCR. The table includes about 340,000 clones, roughly 14% detected once. The genes are TRBV5-4 and TRBJ1-1, with 7 nucleotides matching TRBD1. The sequencing input was naive CD4+ T cells from blood. The receptor comes from a woman younger than 30 with type 1 diabetes. The CDR3 loop is CASSFSGGNTEAFF. As DNA, the CDR3 is TGTGCCAGCAGCTTCTCAGGGGGAAACACTGAAGCTTTCTTT.